This T cell receptor (beta chain) was recorded in a study of T cell repertoires in cytomegalovirus infection. Background on the study: Signatures in public TCR beta sequences pointed to both CMV infection and matching HLA type.

TCRdb independently ran MiXCR on the reads; one entry per CDR3 protein. This sample carries approximately 500,000 distinct CDR3 sequences, 10% to 12% of them seen once, and the ten largest clones take approximately 10%. Study results and limitations: HLA-C-restricted, CMV-specific TCR beta clonotypes were dominant ex vivo.

Germline lookup yields CDR1 KGHSH and CDR2 LQKENI. V was trimmed by 2 bases and J by 3 bases, leaving 8 bases between them. The CDR3 is 13 amino acids. Comments on this clonotype: Its antigen remains unknown.

Material: PBMCs. V and J are TRBV18 and TRBJ2-7; D gene ambiguous. This clonotype was obtained from a human donor in good health (CMV status not recorded). Some clones in this sample may be carry-over from other donors' samples. CDR3: CASSPTQFYEQYF. The CDR3 DNA sequence: TGTGCCAGCTCACCAACTCAGTTCTACGAGCAGTACTTC. Together with reference TRBV18 and TRBJ2-7, the CDR3 gives the full variable domain: NAGVMQNPRHLVRRRGQEARLRCSPMKGHSHVYWYRQLPEEGLKFMVYLQKENIIDESGMPKERFSAEFPKEGPSILRIQQVVRGDSAAYFCASSPTQFYEQYFGPGTRLTVT.